This T cell receptor beta chain comes out of a study of T cells in localized non-small cell lung cancer. General study findings and limits: Maximal T cell clonality occurred in uninvolved adjacent lung, with tumor ranking below it. Sequencing, confined to only one tumor region, leaves heterogeneity possible.

The V gene lost 0 bases and the J gene lost 4 bases, with 12 bases spanning the gap. CDR1 is GTSNPN and CDR2 is SVGIG in the germline V gene (reference sequence). This CDR3 region has 14 residues. Libraries were prepared by immunoSEQ multiplex PCR; TCRdb keeps only in-frame clonotypes and omits some of them. The repertoire holds some 64,000 clones, with around 81% as singletons. About this clone itself: Its antigen is unidentified.

This TCR derives from a man aged 40 to 75 with stage II lung adenocarcinoma. The specimen was PBMCs, collected before any cancer treatment. The chain carries TRBV30 and TRBJ1-1; D perhaps matches TRBD1 (5 bases). The CDR3 DNA follows: TGTGCCTGGAGTGTAGGGGTGGGGAGCACTGAAGCTTTCTTT. It is translated as CAWSVGVGSTEAFF.